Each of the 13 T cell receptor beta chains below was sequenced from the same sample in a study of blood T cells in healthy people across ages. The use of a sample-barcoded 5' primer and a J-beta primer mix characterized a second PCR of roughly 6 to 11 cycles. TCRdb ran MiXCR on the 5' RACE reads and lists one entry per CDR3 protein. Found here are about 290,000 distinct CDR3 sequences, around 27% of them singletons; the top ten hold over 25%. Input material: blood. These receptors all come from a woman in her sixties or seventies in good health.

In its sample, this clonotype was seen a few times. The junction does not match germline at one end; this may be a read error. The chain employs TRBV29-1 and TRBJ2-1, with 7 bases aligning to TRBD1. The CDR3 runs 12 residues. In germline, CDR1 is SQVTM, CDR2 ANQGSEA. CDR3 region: CSVERDSDEQFF. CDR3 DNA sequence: TGTAGCGTTGAAAGGGACAGCGATGAGCAGTTCTTC.

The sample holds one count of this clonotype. The CDR3 spells CASSFGGEQETQYF. The CDR3 bases are TGCGCCAGCAGCTTCGGGGGGGAGCAAGAGACCCAGTACTTC. The J gene is TRBJ2-5, the V gene TRBV5-1; 8 nucleotides agree with TRBD2. The CDR3 has 14 residues. CDR1 is SGHRS, CDR2 YFSETQ, per germline. V was pared by 2 bases and J by 2 bases, with 2 bases of the junction left unmatched.

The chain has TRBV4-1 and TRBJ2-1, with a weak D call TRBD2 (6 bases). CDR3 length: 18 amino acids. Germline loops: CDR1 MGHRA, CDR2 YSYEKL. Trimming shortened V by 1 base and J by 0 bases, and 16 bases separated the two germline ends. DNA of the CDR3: TGCGCCAGCAGCCAAGGCCCGAAGGGGAGGAGCTCCTACAATGAGCAGTTCTTC. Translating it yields CASSQGPKGRSSYNEQFF.

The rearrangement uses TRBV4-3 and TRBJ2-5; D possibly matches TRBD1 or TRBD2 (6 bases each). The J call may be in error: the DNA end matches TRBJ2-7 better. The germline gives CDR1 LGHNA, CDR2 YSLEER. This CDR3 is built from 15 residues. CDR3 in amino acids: CASSQREGGRNEQYF. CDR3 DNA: TGCGCCAGCAGCCAAAGAGAGGGGGGAAGGAACGAGCAGTACTTC.

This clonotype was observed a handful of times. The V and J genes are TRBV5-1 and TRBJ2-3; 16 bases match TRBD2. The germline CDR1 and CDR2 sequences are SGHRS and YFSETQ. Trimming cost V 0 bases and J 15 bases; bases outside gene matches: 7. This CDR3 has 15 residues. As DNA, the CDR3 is TGCGCCAGCAGCTTGGAGGGGACTAGCGGGAGGGTGGAATATTTT. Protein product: CASSLEGTSGRVEYF.

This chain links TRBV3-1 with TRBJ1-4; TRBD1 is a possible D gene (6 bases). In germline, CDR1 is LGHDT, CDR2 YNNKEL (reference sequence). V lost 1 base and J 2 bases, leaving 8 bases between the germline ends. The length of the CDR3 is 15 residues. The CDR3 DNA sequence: TGTGCCAGCAGCCAAGTAGGGGGTACTAATGAAAAACTGTTTTTT. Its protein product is CASSQVGGTNEKLFF.

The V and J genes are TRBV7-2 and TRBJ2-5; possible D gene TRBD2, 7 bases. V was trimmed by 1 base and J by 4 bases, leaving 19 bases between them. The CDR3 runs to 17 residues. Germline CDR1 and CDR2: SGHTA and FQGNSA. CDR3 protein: CASSLGIGGAVRETQYF. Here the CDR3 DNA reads TGTGCCAGCAGCTTAGGGATAGGGGGGGCTGTTAGAGAGACCCAGTACTTC.

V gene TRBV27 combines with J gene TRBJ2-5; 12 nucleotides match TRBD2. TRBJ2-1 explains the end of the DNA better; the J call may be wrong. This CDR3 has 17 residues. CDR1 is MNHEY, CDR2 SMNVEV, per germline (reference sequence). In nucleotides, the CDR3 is TGTGCCAGCAGTCCCCTTCGGACTAGCGGGACCGCCAATGAGCAGTTCTTC. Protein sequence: CASSPLRTSGTANEQFF.

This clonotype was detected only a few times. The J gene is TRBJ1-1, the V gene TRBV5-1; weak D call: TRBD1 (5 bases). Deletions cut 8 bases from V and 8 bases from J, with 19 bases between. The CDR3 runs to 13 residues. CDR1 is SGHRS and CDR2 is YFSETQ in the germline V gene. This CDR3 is CASSDGANREAFF. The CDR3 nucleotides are TGCGCCAGTTCGGACGGGGCAAACAGGGAAGCTTTCTTT. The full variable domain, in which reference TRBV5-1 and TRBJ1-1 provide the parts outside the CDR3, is KAGVTQTPRYLIKTRGQQVTLSCSPISGHRSVSWYQQTPGQGLQFLFEYFSETQRNKGNFPGRFSGRQFSNSRSEMNVSTLELGDSALYLCASSDGANREAFFGQGTRLTVV.

DNA of the CDR3: TGCAGCGTTGAAGAGATGGGACAGGCCACAGATACGCAGTATTTT. Its protein product is CSVEEMGQATDTQYF. The chain recombines TRBV29-1 with TRBJ2-3; TRBD1 matches 8 bases. The CDR3 extends over 15 amino acids. The V gene end was trimmed by 0 bases and the J gene end by 2 bases; junction bases not matched to a gene: 4. The germline gives CDR1 SQVTM, CDR2 ANQGSEA.

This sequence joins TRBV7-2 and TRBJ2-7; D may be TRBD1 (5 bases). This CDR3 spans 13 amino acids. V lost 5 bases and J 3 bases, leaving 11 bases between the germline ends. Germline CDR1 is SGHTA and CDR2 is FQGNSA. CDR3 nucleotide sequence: TGTGCCAGCAGCACAAGTCAGGGCTACGAGCAGTACTTC. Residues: CASSTSQGYEQYF.

As DNA, the CDR3 is TGTGCCAGCAAGCGGTACCCAGATACGCAGTATTTT. Amino acid sequence: CASKRYPDTQYF. The chain joins TRBV21-1 to TRBJ2-3; whether TRBD2, the table's D call, matches the DNA was not checked. TRBV21-1 represents a pseudogene. The CDR3 has 12 amino acids.

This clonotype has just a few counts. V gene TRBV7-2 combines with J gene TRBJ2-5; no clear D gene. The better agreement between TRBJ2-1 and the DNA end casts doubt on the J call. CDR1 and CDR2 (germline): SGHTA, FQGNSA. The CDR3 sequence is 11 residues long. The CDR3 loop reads CASSLTTEQFF. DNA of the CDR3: TGTGCCAGCAGCCTAACTACTGAGCAGTTCTTC.